Following are 7 T cell receptor beta chains from one sample sequenced in a study of radiotherapy plus CTLA-4 blockade in lung cancer. The protocol was immunoSEQ multiplex PCR, while the TCRdb copy is restricted to in-frame clones and leaves out a portion. The sample yields 84,000 or so clones, roughly four fifths seen once. Sequencing was performed on peripheral blood, taken from a patient treated with radiotherapy plus ipilimumab. Every receptor here comes from a human donor with non-small cell lung cancer that progressed on radiotherapy plus ipilimumab.

This clone was seen a handful of times. The chain links TRBV7-2 to TRBJ1-2; TRBD1 matches 11 bases. CDR3 length: 18 residues. Germline V gene lookup returns CDR1 SGHTA and CDR2 FQGNSA. J gave up 5 bases and V 3 bases, and 14 bases lay outside the gene matches. The CDR3 sequence: CASSFSRGTGGPRYGYTF. In DNA, the CDR3 is TGTGCCAGCAGCTTTAGCCGTGGGACAGGGGGTCCCCGGTATGGCTACACCTTC.

The chain joins TRBV25-1 to TRBJ2-5; D is ambiguous. The CDR3 has 13 residues. V gave up 8 bases and J gave up 1 base, with 11 bases separating them. CDR1 is MGHDK and CDR2 is SYGVNS in the germline V gene. CDR3 DNA sequence: TGTGCCAGCCTTAGCACATTCCAAGAGACCCAGTACTTC. As protein: CASLSTFQETQYF.

The chain recombines TRBV11-2 with TRBJ1-6; D may be TRBD1 (6 bases). There are 17 residues in the CDR3. Germline V gene data show CDR1 as SGHAT and CDR2 as FQNNGV. Between the trimmed V and J ends, which lost 1 base and 1 base, there was a span of 11 bases. The CDR3 coding sequence is TGTGCCAGCAGCTTAGGGGGGGCAGGGTCCTATAATTCACCCCTCCACTTT. Translated: CASSLGGAGSYNSPLHF.

The V and J genes are TRBV7-6 and TRBJ2-5; D remains unclear. Per the germline V gene, CDR1 is SGHVS and CDR2 is FNYEAQ. This CDR3 contains 13 residues. V lost 1 base and J 1 base, leaving 4 bases between the germline ends. This CDR3 is CASSLELQETQYF. CDR3 nucleotide sequence: TGTGCCAGCAGCTTAGAGCTCCAAGAGACCCAGTACTTC.

This rearrangement joins TRBV2 to TRBJ2-3, with TRBD2 as a possible D gene (6 bases). Germline values: CDR1 SNHLY, CDR2 FYNNEI. V lost 4 bases, J lost 1 base, and 9 bases lay in between. The CDR3 contains 14 residues. The CDR3 spells CASSGWEGTDTQYF. The CDR3 bases are TGTGCCAGCAGTGGTTGGGAGGGCACAGATACGCAGTATTTT.

The chain links TRBV4-3 to TRBJ2-6; D not certain. CDR1 is LGHNA, CDR2 YSLEER, per germline. The CDR3 sequence is 16 residues long. The V gene lost 4 bases and the J gene lost 0 bases, with 10 bases spanning the gap. This chain's CDR3 is CASSREASSGANVLTF. CDR3 DNA sequence: TGCGCCAGCAGCCGAGAGGCCAGCTCTGGGGCCAACGTCCTGACTTTC.

The chain combines TRBV19 with TRBJ1-5; D perhaps matches TRBD1 (6 bases). The CDR3 runs 16 residues. CDR1 is LNHDA, CDR2 SQIVND, per germline (reference sequence). V was trimmed by 7 bases and J by 3 bases, leaving 19 bases between them. CDR3 nucleotide sequence: TGTGCCAGTACCGATGGAGACAGGTTATTCAATCAGCCCCAGCATTTT. Amino acids: CASTDGDRLFNQPQHF.